The rows below give T cell receptor beta chains drawn from one sample of a study of cytomegalovirus exposure and HLA in healthy donors. Here immunoSEQ multiplex PCR was the method, and the copy in TCRdb shows in-frame clones only, minus some. The sample includes about 120,000 clones, about 80% of them seen just once. The specimen was PBMCs. All receptors derive from a female donor in good health and CMV-seropositive. The conserved cysteine and the conserved F or W are not part of the CDR3 here. Fields, in order: J gene, clone size, V gene, CDR3 protein. Size tells how often a clone was seen (once, few, many) or the class of an expanded clone, and some rows leave it out.

TRBJ1-4 NA TRBV5-1 ASSTFEATNEKLF
TRBJ1-1 NA TRBV7-2 ASSLAGFMNTEAF
TRBJ1-1 NA TRBV7-9 ASSWRQETNTEAF
TRBJ2-5 NA TRBV6-6 ASSYSLNQETQY
TRBJ2-5 NA TRBV5-1 ASSLGSGQETQY
TRBJ2-5 NA TRBV27 ASSPRRAPSVETQY
TRBJ1-2 NA TRBV10-3 AISESTQKVIRDRLFNYGYT
TRBJ2-2 NA TRBV4-3 ASSPSRGNTGELF
TRBJ1-2 NA TRBV19 ASSIGRQVLYGYT
TRBJ1-4 once TRBV19 ASSIRWGQGSVGGEKLF
TRBJ2-7 few TRBV2 ASTGGEVEQY
TRBJ2-7 NA TRBV28 ASSPVRSTGGSYEQY
TRBJ1-5 NA TRBV7-2 ASSLRGGPASVWPQH
TRBJ2-2 NA TRBV4-1 ASSQGYGSTNTGELF
TRBJ2-7 NA TRBV10-3 AISDYYEQY
NA NA TRBV4-2 ASSQGVGTGVYEQY
TRBJ1-2 NA TRBV7-9 ASSWTLTGANYGYT
TRBJ2-6 NA TRBV7-2 ASSPGQGLPGANVLT